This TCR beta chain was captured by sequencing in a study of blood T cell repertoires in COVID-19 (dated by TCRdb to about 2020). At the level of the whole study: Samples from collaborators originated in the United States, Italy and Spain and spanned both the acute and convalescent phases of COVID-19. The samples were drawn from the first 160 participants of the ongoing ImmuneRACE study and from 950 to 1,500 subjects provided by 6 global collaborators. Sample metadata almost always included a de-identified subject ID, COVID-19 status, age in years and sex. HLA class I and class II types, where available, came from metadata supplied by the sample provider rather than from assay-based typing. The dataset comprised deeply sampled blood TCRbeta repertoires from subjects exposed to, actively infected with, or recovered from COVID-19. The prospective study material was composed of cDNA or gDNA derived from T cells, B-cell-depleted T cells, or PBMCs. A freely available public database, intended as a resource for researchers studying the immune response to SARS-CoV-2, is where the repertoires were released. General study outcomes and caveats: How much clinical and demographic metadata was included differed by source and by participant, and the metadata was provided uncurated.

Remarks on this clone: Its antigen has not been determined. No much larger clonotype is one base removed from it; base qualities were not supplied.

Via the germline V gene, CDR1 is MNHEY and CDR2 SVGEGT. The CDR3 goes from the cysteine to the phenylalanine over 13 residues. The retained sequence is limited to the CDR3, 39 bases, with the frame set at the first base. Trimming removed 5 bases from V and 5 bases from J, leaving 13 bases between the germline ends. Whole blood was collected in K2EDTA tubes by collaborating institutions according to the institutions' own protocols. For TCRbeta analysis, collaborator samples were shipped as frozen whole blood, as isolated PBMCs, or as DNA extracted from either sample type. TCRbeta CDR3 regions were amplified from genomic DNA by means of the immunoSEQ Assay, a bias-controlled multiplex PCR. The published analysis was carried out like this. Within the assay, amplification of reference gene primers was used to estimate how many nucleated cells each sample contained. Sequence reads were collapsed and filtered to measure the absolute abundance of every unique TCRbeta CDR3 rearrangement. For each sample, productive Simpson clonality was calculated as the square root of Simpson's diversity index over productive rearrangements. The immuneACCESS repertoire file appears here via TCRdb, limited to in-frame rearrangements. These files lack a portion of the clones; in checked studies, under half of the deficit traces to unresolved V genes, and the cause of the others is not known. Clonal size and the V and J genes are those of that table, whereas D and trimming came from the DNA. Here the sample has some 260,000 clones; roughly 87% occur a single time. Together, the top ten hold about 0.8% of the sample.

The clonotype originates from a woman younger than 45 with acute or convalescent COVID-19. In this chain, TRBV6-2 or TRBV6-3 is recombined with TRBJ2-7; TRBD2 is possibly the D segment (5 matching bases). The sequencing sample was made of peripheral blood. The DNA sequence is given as TGTGCCAGCAGTAAGGAGGTTCCCAACGAGCAGTACTTC. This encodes CASSKEVPNEQYF.